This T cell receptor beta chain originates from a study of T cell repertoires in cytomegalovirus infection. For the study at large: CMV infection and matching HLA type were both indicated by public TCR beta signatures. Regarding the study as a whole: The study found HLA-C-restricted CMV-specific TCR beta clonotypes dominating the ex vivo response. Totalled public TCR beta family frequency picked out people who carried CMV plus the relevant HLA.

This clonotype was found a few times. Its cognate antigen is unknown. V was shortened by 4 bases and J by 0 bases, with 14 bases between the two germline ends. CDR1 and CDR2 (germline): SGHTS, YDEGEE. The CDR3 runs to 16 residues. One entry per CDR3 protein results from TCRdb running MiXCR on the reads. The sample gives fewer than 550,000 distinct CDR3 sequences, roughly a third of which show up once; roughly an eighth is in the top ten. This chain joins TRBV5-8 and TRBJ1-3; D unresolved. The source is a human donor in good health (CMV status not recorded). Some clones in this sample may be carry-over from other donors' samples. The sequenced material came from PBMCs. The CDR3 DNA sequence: TGTGCCAGCAGCGATTCTTGGACCTTCTCTGGAAACACCATATATTTT. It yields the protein CASSDSWTFSGNTIYF.